Below, 13 T cell receptor beta chains from the same sample are listed, as sequenced in a study of blood T cell repertoires in COVID-19. The assay was immunoSEQ multiplex PCR, and TCRdb's table has in-frame clones only and misses some. The repertoire has some 99,000 clones, over 70% of them found once; the top ten carry roughly a quarter. Sequencing used peripheral blood. The source of these receptors is a man aged 65 to 85 with acute or convalescent COVID-19.

The chain is built from TRBV5-1 and TRBJ1-3; D remains ambiguous. With the DNA end fitting TRBJ2-2 better, the J assignment may be wrong. CDR3 length: 14 amino acids. Germline V gene sequence: CDR1 SGHRS, CDR2 YFSETQ. The CDR3 DNA is TGCGCCAGCAGCTTAAGCACACTCACCGGGGAGCTGTTTTTT. Residues: CASSLSTLTGELFF.

This clone was found once. The chain is built from TRBV19 and TRBJ1-5; D possibly corresponds to TRBD1 (6 bases). Looked up from germline, CDR1 is LNHDA and CDR2 is SQIVND (reference sequence). The CDR3 has 15 amino acids. Trimming took 7 bases from V and 7 from J, leaving 20 bases between them. DNA for the CDR3: TGTGCCAGTACCCAGACCAGGGGTCGGGAACAGCCCCAGCATTTT. Its protein is CASTQTRGREQPQHF.

The chain recombines TRBV28 with TRBJ2-7; D not resolved. CDR3 length: 12 residues. Germline V lookup: CDR1 MDHEN, CDR2 SYDVKM. V was cut by 5 bases and J by 6 bases, with 11 bases left in between. The CDR3 sequence: CASSLQQAEQYF. The CDR3 DNA is TGTGCCAGCAGTCTCCAGCAGGCCGAGCAGTACTTC. Full variable domain (missing parts from reference TRBV28 and TRBJ2-7): DVKVTQSSRYLVKRTGEKVFLECVQDMDHENMFWYRQDPGLGLRLIYFSYDVKMKEKGDIPEGYSVSREKKERFSLILESASTNQTSMYLCASSLQQAEQYFGPGTRLTVT.

The chain joins TRBV16 to TRBJ1-1, with D tentatively TRBD1 (5 bases). Germline values: CDR1 KGHSY, CDR2 FQNENV. V was cut by 0 bases and J by 1 base, with 6 bases left in between. The CDR3 covers 14 residues. CDR3: CASSQSGANTEAFF. CDR3 sequence (DNA): TGTGCCAGCAGCCAATCTGGGGCGAACACTGAAGCTTTCTTT.

This clone was counted only a few times. The rearrangement joins TRBV6-1 to TRBJ1-2, with 10 bases matching TRBD1. The trim removed 3 bases at V and 4 bases at J, leaving 2 bases unmatched. The CDR3 spans 14 residues. The germline CDR1 and CDR2 sequences are MNHNS and SASEGT. The CDR3 sequence is CASSEDRGIYGYTF. In nucleotides, the CDR3 is TGTGCCAGCAGTGAGGACAGGGGGATCTATGGCTACACCTTC.

J is TRBJ2-7 and V is TRBV30, with a possible D match to TRBD2 (6 bases). The CDR3 consists of 15 residues. Looked up from germline, CDR1 is GTSNPN and CDR2 is SVGIG (reference sequence). Deletions cut 0 bases from V and 1 base from J, with 13 bases between. The chain's CDR3 is CAWSVVGGESYEQYF. The CDR3 bases are TGTGCCTGGAGTGTTGTAGGAGGGGAGTCCTACGAGCAGTACTTC.

The gene calls are TRBV27 and TRBJ1-5, with 7 nucleotides matching TRBD1. CDR3 size: 14 residues. V gave up 4 bases and J gave up 4 bases; unmatched junction bases: 4. The germline V gene has CDR1 MNHEY and CDR2 SMNVEV (reference sequence). CDR3 sequence: CASSSMDRNQPQHF. DNA for the CDR3: TGTGCCAGCAGTTCGATGGACAGGAATCAGCCCCAGCATTTT.

This sequence joins TRBV27 and TRBJ2-2; TRBD1 aligns across 10 bases. The CDR3 is 15 amino acids. The V gene end was trimmed by 5 bases and the J gene end by 6 bases; junction bases not matched to a gene: 6. Looked up from germline, CDR1 is MNHEY and CDR2 is SMNVEV (reference sequence). CDR3 bases: TGTGCCAGCAGTGCCCCGGGACAGGGGTCCGGGGAGCTGTTTTTT. It translates to CASSAPGQGSGELFF.

V usage is TRBV15 and J usage is TRBJ2-7; 9 bases fit TRBD2. With 0 bases clipped from V and 2 bases from J, the junction kept 2 bases outside the gene matches. This CDR3 comprises 15 residues. The germline V gene has CDR1 LNHNV and CDR2 YYDKDF (reference sequence). DNA of the CDR3: TGTGCCACCAGCAGAGAGGCGGGAGGGGCCTACGAGCAGTACTTC. It yields the protein CATSREAGGAYEQYF.

There are a few counts of this clone. V and J are TRBV28 and TRBJ2-3, with a weak D call TRBD1 (6 bases). The germline V gene encodes CDR1 MDHEN and CDR2 SYDVKM. Trimming removed 7 bases at V and 10 bases at J, with 24 bases between. The CDR3 runs to 15 residues. CDR3 amino acids: CASIPQGLSKGAQYF. The CDR3 DNA reads TGTGCCAGCATCCCACAGGGTCTCTCTAAGGGGGCGCAGTATTTT. Supplemented by reference TRBV28 and TRBJ2-3, the full variable domain reads DVKVTQSSRYLVKRTGEKVFLECVQDMDHENMFWYRQDPGLGLRLIYFSYDVKMKEKGDIPEGYSVSREKKERFSLILESASTNQTSMYLCASIPQGLSKGAQYFGPGTRLTVL.

The CDR3 spells CATSDVQGQPQHF. The CDR3 bases are TGTGCCACCAGTGATGTACAGGGGCAGCCCCAGCATTTT. The V gene is TRBV24-1, the J gene TRBJ1-5; 7 nucleotides align to TRBD1. The CDR3 contains 13 residues. Germline CDR1 reads KGHDR; CDR2 reads SFDVKD. J was trimmed by 7 bases and V by 3 bases; bases with no gene match: 2.

This clone has just a few counts. The chain has TRBV3-1 (or the pseudogene TRBV3-2) and TRBJ2-5; 14 bases match TRBD2. Germline-derived CDR1 and CDR2 are LGHDT and YNNKEL (reference sequence). V gave up 4 bases and J gave up 4 bases; unmatched junction bases: 2. The CDR3 is 15 residues long. This CDR3 reads CASSRGTSGRETQYF. In nucleotides, the CDR3 is TGTGCCAGCAGCCGGGGGACTAGCGGGAGAGAGACCCAGTACTTC.

The chain carries TRBV7-3 and TRBJ2-3, with TRBD2 matching 9 bases. Germline-derived CDR1 and CDR2 are SGHTA and FQGTGA. The J segment lost 0 bases and the V segment lost 5 bases, leaving 3 bases of the junction unmatched. The CDR3 contains 15 residues. The CDR3: CASSPTSGSTDTQYF. CDR3 nucleotides: TGTGCCAGCAGCCCGACTAGCGGAAGCACAGATACGCAGTATTTT.